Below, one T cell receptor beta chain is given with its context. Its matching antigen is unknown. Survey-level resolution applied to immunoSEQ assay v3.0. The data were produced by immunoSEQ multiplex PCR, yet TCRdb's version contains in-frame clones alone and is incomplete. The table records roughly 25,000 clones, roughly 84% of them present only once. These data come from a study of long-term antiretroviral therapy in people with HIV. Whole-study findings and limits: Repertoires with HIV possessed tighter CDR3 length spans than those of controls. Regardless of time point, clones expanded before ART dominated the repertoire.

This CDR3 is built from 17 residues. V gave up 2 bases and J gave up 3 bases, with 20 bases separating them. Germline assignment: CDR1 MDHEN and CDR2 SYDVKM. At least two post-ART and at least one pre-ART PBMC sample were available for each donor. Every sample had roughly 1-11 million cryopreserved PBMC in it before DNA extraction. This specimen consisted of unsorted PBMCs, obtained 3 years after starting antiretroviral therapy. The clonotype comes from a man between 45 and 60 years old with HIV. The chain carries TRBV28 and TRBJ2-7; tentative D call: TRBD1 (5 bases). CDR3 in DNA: TGTGCCAGCAGTTTACACTATACAGCAGGGTGGGTCTACGAGCAGTACTTC. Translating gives CASSLHYTAGWVYEQYF.